The 17 T cell receptor beta chains given below trace back to one sample, sequenced in a study of shared clonotypes between healthy human individuals. Here immunoSEQ multiplex PCR was the method, and the copy in TCRdb shows in-frame clones only, minus some. In the table there are some 700,000 clones, about nine tenths of which are singletons. Material for sequencing was memory CD8+ T cells from PBMCs. Subset: CD45RO+ cells pooled with CCR7-negative TemRA cells. These receptors originate from a man aged 18 to 29 in good health. Some clones in this sample may be carry-over from other donors' samples.

The CDR3 loop is CASSFNSEKLFF. The CDR3, as DNA: TGTGCCAGCAGCTTCAATTCAGAAAAACTGTTTTTT. The chain carries TRBV11-2 and TRBJ1-4; D is undetermined. Between the trimmed V and J ends, which lost 3 bases and 8 bases, there was a span of 7 bases. The CDR3 consists of 12 residues. Germline V gives CDR1 SGHAT, CDR2 FQNNGV.

CDR3 sequence reads: CAISESWGGNSPLHF. CDR3 DNA sequence: TGTGCCATCAGTGAGTCGTGGGGGGGAAATTCACCCCTCCACTTT. The chain joins TRBV10-3 to TRBJ1-6; possible D gene TRBD1, 5 bases. Per germline, CDR1 ENHRY and CDR2 SYGVKD. The CDR3 totals 15 residues. Trimming took off 0 bases at V and 7 bases at J, with 10 bases between the two ends.

CDR3 nucleotides: TGTGCCAGCAGTTTCGGAGCGGGAGGGGGTTACGAGCAGTACTTC. Translated, it gives CASSFGAGGGYEQYF. The V gene is TRBV6-5, the J gene TRBJ2-7; 10 bases line up with TRBD2. With 4 bases clipped from V and 4 bases from J, the junction kept 7 bases outside the gene matches. Looked up from germline, CDR1 is MNHEY and CDR2 is SVGAGI. There are 15 residues in the CDR3.

The table lists this clone with a few counts. The V and J genes are TRBV10-3 and TRBJ1-1; 8 bases are a match to TRBD1. This CDR3 has 13 amino acids. After removal of 7 bases from V and 2 bases from J, the junction contained 3 bases not matched to a gene. Germline values: CDR1 ENHRY, CDR2 SYGVKD. CDR3 sequence (DNA): TGTGCCATCACGACAGGGGCTAACACTGAAGCTTTCTTT. Protein sequence: CAITTGANTEAFF.

The rearrangement uses TRBV29-1 and TRBJ1-1; D remains unclear. Germline CDR1 reads SQVTM; CDR2 reads ANQGSEA. The CDR3 loop spans 13 amino acids. The V gene lost 7 bases and the J gene lost 7 bases, with 19 bases spanning the gap. CDR3 nucleotides: TGCAGCGCGACGGCTCCCGGGGAAGGTGAAGCTTTCTTT. Amino acids: CSATAPGEGEAFF.

V usage is TRBV6-5 and J usage is TRBJ1-1; no reliable D call. Germline values: CDR1 MNHEY, CDR2 SVGAGI. Trimming stripped 4 bases from V and 5 bases from J, with 17 bases between. This CDR3 is 15 amino acids long. The CDR3 DNA reads TGTGCCAGCAGTTCCCCTTCGCGGGATGGGACTGAAGCTTTCTTT. It yields the protein CASSSPSRDGTEAFF.

The rearrangement joins TRBV25-1 to TRBJ1-3; TRBD1 might be the D (6 bases). V lost 4 bases, J lost 3 bases, and 19 bases lay in between. CDR1 is MGHDK and CDR2 is SYGVNS in the germline V gene. The CDR3 loop spans 17 amino acids. CDR3 in amino acids: CASSGYLAGAIGNTIYF. The DNA for the CDR3 is TGTGCCAGCAGTGGGTACCTCGCAGGGGCGATTGGAAACACCATATATTTT.

The genes are TRBV20-1 and TRBJ2-7, with D maybe TRBD2 (6 bases). Germline V lookup: CDR1 DFQATT, CDR2 SNEGSKA (reference sequence). This CDR3 comprises 11 residues. The V gene lost 7 bases and the J gene lost 6 bases, with 13 bases spanning the gap. This CDR3 is CSVPRGPEQYF. Written as DNA, the CDR3 is TGCAGTGTCCCGCGGGGTCCCGAGCAGTACTTC.

The chain combines TRBV7-9 with TRBJ2-4; D may be TRBD2 (5 bases). Germline values: CDR1 SEHNR, CDR2 FQNEAQ (reference sequence). The CDR3 spans 15 residues. V was trimmed by 5 bases and J by 5 bases, leaving 16 bases between them. As DNA, the CDR3 is TGTGCCAGCAGCCCCGGACTCCAGAGCCAAAACATTCAGTACTTC. It is translated as CASSPGLQSQNIQYF.

The J gene is TRBJ2-7, the V gene TRBV5-1; the match to TRBD2 covers 7 bases. Germline CDR1 reads SGHRS; CDR2 reads YFSETQ. J lost 3 bases, V lost 0 bases, and 3 bases had no gene match. CDR3 length: 14 residues. CDR3 bases: TGCGCCAGCAGCTTGGAAGTAGCGGGCTACGAGCAGTACTTC. Its protein is CASSLEVAGYEQYF.

V gene TRBV28 combines with J gene TRBJ2-5; a weak D match, TRBD1 (5 bases). The length of the CDR3 is 13 residues. V was shortened by 5 bases and J by 5 bases, with 12 bases between the two germline ends. From germline, CDR1 is MDHEN and CDR2 SYDVKM. Here the CDR3 DNA reads TGTGCCAGCAGTCTGACAGTGGTGGAGACCCAGTACTTC. Translation gives CASSLTVVETQYF.

The rearrangement uses TRBV29-1 and TRBJ2-7; TRBD1 matches 7 bases. J was trimmed by 1 base and V by 7 bases; bases with no gene match: 7. CDR3 length: 13 residues. From germline, CDR1 is SQVTM and CDR2 ANQGSEA. The CDR3 protein is CSARTGRSYEQYF. The CDR3 DNA is TGCAGCGCCCGGACAGGTCGGTCCTACGAGCAGTACTTC.

V is TRBV4-1 and J is TRBJ2-7, with a possible D match to TRBD1 (6 bases). The V and J ends lost 0 bases and 0 bases respectively, with 12 bases between them. From germline, CDR1 is MGHRA and CDR2 YSYEKL. This CDR3 has 16 residues. CDR3 protein: CASSQDRTASSYEQYF. The CDR3 DNA reads TGCGCCAGCAGCCAAGATAGGACAGCGAGCTCCTACGAGCAGTACTTC.

The chain links TRBV27 to TRBJ2-1; 7 nucleotides align to TRBD2. Germline V gene sequence: CDR1 MNHEY, CDR2 SMNVEV (reference sequence). The trim removed 5 bases at V and 4 bases at J, leaving 11 bases unmatched. The CDR3 consists of 16 residues. The CDR3 coding sequence is TGTGCCAGCAGTACTCGACTAGCCCGGACGTACAATGAGCAGTTCTTC. Its protein product is CASSTRLARTYNEQFF.

The J gene is TRBJ2-7, the V gene TRBV14; D remains ambiguous. The CDR3 covers 12 residues. Germline CDR1 is SGHDN and CDR2 is FVKESK. V was shortened by 1 base and J by 6 bases, with 7 bases between the two germline ends. CDR3 residues: CASSQGGLEQYF. DNA of the CDR3: TGTGCCAGCAGCCAAGGCGGTCTCGAGCAGTACTTC.

This chain connects TRBV27 to TRBJ1-1, with 7 bases lining up with TRBD1. The V gene's germline CDR1 is MNHEY and CDR2 SMNVEV (reference sequence). V was pared by 5 bases and J by 6 bases, with 6 bases of the junction left unmatched. The CDR3 is 13 amino acids. For the CDR3, the DNA is TGTGCCAGCAGTCCATACAGGGGCGCTGAAGCTTTCTTT. Protein: CASSPYRGAEAFF.

The gene calls are TRBV5-1 and TRBJ2-7, with 9 bases matching TRBD2. This CDR3 is built from 15 residues. The junction had 8 bases not matched to a gene; V was cut back by 2 bases and J by 5 bases. In germline, CDR1 is SGHRS, CDR2 YFSETQ. The CDR3 sequence is CASSLLGGRADEQYF. The DNA for the CDR3 is TGCGCCAGCAGCTTATTGGGCGGGAGGGCCGACGAGCAGTACTTC. Full variable domain (rest looked up from reference TRBV5-1 and TRBJ2-7): KAGVTQTPRYLIKTRGQQVTLSCSPISGHRSVSWYQQTPGQGLQFLFEYFSETQRNKGNFPGRFSGRQFSNSRSEMNVSTLELGDSALYLCASSLLGGRADEQYFGPGTRLTVT.